Presented here are 28 T cell receptor beta chains from one specimen sequenced in a study of multiple sclerosis patients with progressive multifocal leukoencephalopathy. Specified time point: 5 to 6 months of natalizumab therapy. Only in-frame clones appear in the TCRdb table, and some are missing; sequencing was by immunoSEQ multiplex PCR. The sample has about 30,000 clones, about 90% seen once. This sample comprised PBMCs, obtained from a patient treated with natalizumab. The receptor source for this set is a human donor with multiple sclerosis.

V is TRBV2 and J is TRBJ2-7; tentatively, D is TRBD2 (7 bases). CDR1 and CDR2 from the germline V gene are SNHLY and FYNNEI. The CDR3 loop spans 13 amino acids. V was pared by 10 bases and J by 7 bases, with 20 bases between. The CDR3 DNA sequence: TGTGCCATCGACCGGGGGGCGCTGAAAGAGCAGTACTTC. Its protein is CAIDRGALKEQYF.

The rearrangement uses TRBV2 and TRBJ2-2, with TRBD2 as a possible D gene (5 bases). V shed 8 bases and J shed 5 bases, with 18 bases lying between them. The CDR3 contains 15 residues. Germline values: CDR1 SNHLY, CDR2 FYNNEI. The CDR3 region is CASAGPPRGTGELFF. Written as DNA, the CDR3 is TGTGCCAGCGCCGGACCTCCTCGGGGAACCGGGGAGCTGTTTTTT.

The chain is built from TRBV27 and TRBJ1-1; D perhaps matches TRBD1 (5 bases). Germline V CDR1 and CDR2: MNHEY, SMNVEV (reference sequence). V lost 2 bases and J 8 bases, leaving 12 bases between the germline ends. This CDR3 spans 13 amino acids. The chain's CDR3 is CASSLQGRTEAFF. In DNA form, the CDR3 reads TGTGCCAGCAGTTTACAGGGTCGTACGGAAGCTTTCTTT.

The V and J genes are TRBV5-8 and TRBJ1-1; D is possibly TRBD1 (6 bases). The ends were cut back, 2 bases at V and 1 base at J, with 9 bases in the middle. Germline loops: CDR1 SGHTS, CDR2 YDEGEE. The CDR3 spans 14 residues. DNA of the CDR3: TGTGCCAGCAGCTTCCGGACAGCGAACACTGAAGCTTTCTTT. This gives the protein CASSFRTANTEAFF. The full variable domain, with the rest looked up from reference TRBV5-8 and TRBJ1-1, is EAGVTQSPTHLIKTRGQQATLRCSPISGHTSVYWYQQALGLGLQFLLWYDEGEERNRGNFPPRFSGRQFPNYSSELNVNALELEDSALYLCASSFRTANTEAFFGQGTRLTVV.

This clone was observed once. The V and J genes are TRBV28 and TRBJ1-5; D may be TRBD1 (5 bases). Trimming removed 6 bases from V and 7 bases from J, with 19 bases in between. CDR3 length: 15 amino acids. Germline V lookup: CDR1 MDHEN, CDR2 SYDVKM. The CDR3 bases are TGTGCCAGCAGCTCCTTAGCGGGGGGAGGACAGCCCCAGCATTTT. Translated: CASSSLAGGGQPQHF.

This clone was counted a single time. This chain links TRBV7-2 with TRBJ2-1; D ambiguous. CDR1 is SGHTA and CDR2 is FQGNSA in the germline V gene. Trimming took 2 bases from V and 5 from J, leaving 10 bases between them. This CDR3 is 14 amino acids long. The CDR3 nucleotides read TGTGCCAGCAGCTTAATGTCACCAAACAATGAGCAGTTCTTC. It is translated as CASSLMSPNNEQFF.

The V gene is TRBV5-8, the J gene TRBJ2-5, with D tentatively TRBD2 (6 bases). The end of the DNA is better explained by TRBJ2-7, so the J call may be wrong. This CDR3 region has 16 residues. Germline V gene data show CDR1 as SGHTS and CDR2 as YDEGEE. The chain's CDR3 is CASSLGYFGSSYEQYF. CDR3 nucleotides: TGTGCCAGCAGCTTGGGGTATTTCGGGAGCTCCTACGAGCAGTACTTC.

This chain connects TRBV5-6 to TRBJ2-5, with TRBD2 identical over 8 bases. CDR3 length: 17 residues. V dropped 0 bases and J dropped 2; count of bases not matched to a gene: 9. Germline CDR1 reads SGHDT; CDR2 reads YYEEEE. In DNA, the CDR3 is TGTGCCAGCAGCTTGGTTTATGTCGGGAGGGATCAAGAGACCCAGTACTTC. This codes for CASSLVYVGRDQETQYF.

Concerning this clone itself: Other DNA sequences in this sample translate to the same CDR3. The genes are TRBV30 and TRBJ2-3, with D perhaps assigned TRBD1 or TRBD2 (6 bases each). The germline CDR1 and CDR2 sequences are GTSNPN and SVGIG (reference sequence). V dropped 5 bases and J dropped 6 bases, with 24 bases sitting between them. The CDR3 is made up of 16 amino acids. Here the CDR3 DNA reads TGTGCCTGGGCCCCCGATGGGGGGCAGGGAGCGGATACGCAGTATTTT. Encoded protein: CAWAPDGGQGADTQYF.

V is TRBV7-9 and J is TRBJ2-3, with no clear D. The V end lost 5 bases, the J end lost 5 bases, and 11 bases lay between the germline ends. The germline V gene encodes CDR1 SEHNR and CDR2 FQNEAQ (reference sequence). The CDR3 extends over 13 amino acids. CDR3 amino acids: CASSPKGKDTQYF. CDR3 nucleotides: TGTGCCAGCAGCCCCAAAGGGAAAGATACGCAGTATTTT.

This clone occurred a few times. V and J are TRBV28 and TRBJ1-5, with 9 bases matching TRBD1. The germline CDR1 and CDR2 sequences are MDHEN and SYDVKM. The CDR3 is 15 residues long. Trimming at V came to 5 bases and at J to 7 bases, leaving 9 bases not matched to a gene. The CDR3 region has the DNA TGTGCCAGCAGTACACAGGGGGCTCAGAGACAGCCCCAGCATTTT. This codes for CASSTQGAQRQPQHF.

This chain joins TRBV4-1 and TRBJ2-3; unclear D gene. CDR3 length: 15 amino acids. The V gene lost 2 bases and the J gene lost 2 bases, with 11 bases spanning the gap. CDR1 and CDR2 (germline): MGHRA, YSYEKL. For the CDR3, the DNA is TGCGCCAGCAGCCAACAAGGGTTCTCCACAGATACGCAGTATTTT. Translation gives CASSQQGFSTDTQYF.

The chain recombines TRBV29-1 with TRBJ2-3; D perhaps matches TRBD1 (5 bases). The length of the CDR3 is 12 residues. The V gene lost 4 bases and the J gene lost 1 base, with 6 bases spanning the gap. Germline CDR1 and CDR2: SQVTM and ANQGSEA. The CDR3 sequence is CSVVRGTDTQYF. In DNA form, the CDR3 reads TGCAGCGTTGTCAGGGGCACAGATACGCAGTATTTT.

Written as DNA, the CDR3 is TGTGCCAGCAGCTTAGCGGGAGCCTCGCCAGATACGCAGTATTTT. Its translation is CASSLAGASPDTQYF. The V gene is TRBV7-2, the J gene TRBJ2-3; possible D gene TRBD2, 5 bases. The CDR3 is 15 amino acids. Germline loops: CDR1 SGHTA, CDR2 FQGNSA. V dropped 0 bases and J dropped 4 bases, with 11 bases sitting between them.

This chain connects TRBV27 to TRBJ2-1; the match to TRBD2 covers 10 bases. Germline-derived CDR1 and CDR2 are MNHEY and SMNVEV (reference sequence). The CDR3 is 15 amino acids. J lost 9 bases, V lost 5 bases, and 10 bases had no gene match. This CDR3 reads CASSLGTSVLGEQFF. CDR3 nucleotides: TGTGCCAGCAGTCTCGGGACTAGCGTCCTCGGTGAGCAGTTCTTC.

The chain is built from TRBV5-6 and TRBJ1-1; the match to TRBD1 covers 8 bases. The V segment lost 1 base and the J segment 0 bases; nucleotides outside the gene matches: 5. There are 16 residues in the CDR3. Germline V gene lookup returns CDR1 SGHDT and CDR2 YYEEEE. Written as DNA, the CDR3 is TGTGCCAGCAGCTTGATGCCAGGGGGCCTGAACACTGAAGCTTTCTTT. This translates into CASSLMPGGLNTEAFF.

The CDR3 spells CSALVPDSSYEQYF. In DNA form, the CDR3 reads TGCAGCGCATTGGTACCGGACAGCTCCTACGAGCAGTACTTC. The chain combines TRBV29-1 with TRBJ2-7; D might be TRBD1 (6 bases). Germline V lookup: CDR1 SQVTM, CDR2 ANQGSEA. The ends were cut back, 7 bases at V and 0 bases at J, with 16 bases in the middle. The CDR3 is made up of 14 amino acids.

The chain recombines TRBV2 with TRBJ2-7; D is perhaps TRBD1 (5 bases). Germline CDR1 reads SNHLY; CDR2 reads FYNNEI. The CDR3 is made up of 12 amino acids. The germline V and J ends were trimmed by 5 bases and 6 bases, with 11 bases remaining between them. CDR3 bases: TGTGCCAGCAGTTCAAGGGGCACCGAGCAGTACTTC. Encoded protein: CASSSRGTEQYF.

The V call is TRBV27, the J call TRBJ2-7, with D possibly TRBD1 on 5 matching bases. This CDR3 region has 16 residues. The V and J ends lost 6 bases and 3 bases respectively, with 21 bases between them. Germline loops: CDR1 MNHEY, CDR2 SMNVEV (reference sequence). The CDR3 bases are TGTGCCAGCAGCCCAAGCCACCTAACAGGAAACTACGAGCAGTACTTC. Encoded protein: CASSPSHLTGNYEQYF.

This chain uses TRBV5-6 with TRBJ2-7, with 8 positions matching TRBD1. Germline V CDR1 and CDR2: SGHDT, YYEEEE. The trim removed 2 bases at V and 5 bases at J, leaving 9 bases unmatched. This CDR3 has 15 residues. CDR3 amino acids: CASSLGGQVYHEQYF. DNA of the CDR3: TGTGCCAGCAGCTTAGGGGGACAGGTATACCACGAGCAGTACTTC. Full variable domain (rest looked up from reference TRBV5-6 and TRBJ2-7): DAGVTQSPTHLIKTRGQQVTLRCSPKSGHDTVSWYQQALGQGPQFIFQYYEEEERQRGNFPDRFSGHQFPNYSSELNVNALLLGDSALYLCASSLGGQVYHEQYFGPGTRLTVT.

Worth noting for this clone: Here the CDR3 omits its conserved ending phenylalanine or tryptophan, so a read error is the likely source. The chain carries TRBV5-4 and TRBJ2-7, with TRBD2 matching over 11 bases. Germline V gene sequence: CDR1 SGHNT, CDR2 YYREEE (reference sequence). The trim removed 0 bases at V and 7 bases at J, leaving 6 bases unmatched. The CDR3 is 15 amino acids. The CDR3 sequence is CASSLDLAGGLEQYL. CDR3 nucleotides: TGTGCCAGCAGCTTGGACCTAGCGGGAGGTCTTGAGCAGTACCTC.

The rearrangement uses TRBV15 and TRBJ2-7; D remains unclear. With 0 bases removed from V and 1 base from J, the gap between germline ends came to 10 bases. The CDR3 consists of 15 residues. The germline V gene encodes CDR1 LNHNV and CDR2 YYDKDF (reference sequence). CDR3 protein: CATSRDPGSSYEQYF. As DNA, the CDR3 is TGTGCCACCAGCAGAGATCCAGGTTCTTCCTACGAGCAGTACTTC.

This chain uses TRBV7-2 with TRBJ2-2, with a possible D match to TRBD1 (6 bases). CDR1 is SGHTA and CDR2 is FQGNSA in the germline V gene. The CDR3 length is 15 residues. V was trimmed by 8 bases and J by 1 base, leaving 14 bases between them. CDR3 region: CASRPGHGNTGELFF. The DNA of the CDR3 is TGTGCCAGCCGACCGGGACACGGGAACACCGGGGAGCTGTTTTTT.

The chain recombines TRBV5-5 with TRBJ1-5; 7 positions agree with TRBD1. CDR3 length: 15 residues. Germline CDR1 and CDR2: SGHKS and YYEKEE (reference sequence). V shed 1 base, J shed 4 bases, and the junction held 5 bases outside the gene matches. CDR3 nucleotides: TGTGCCAGCAGCTTGAGGCAGGGGGGAAATCAGCCCCAGCATTTT. Amino acids: CASSLRQGGNQPQHF.

CDR3 DNA sequence: TGTGCCAGCAGTTACCTCCTCGGGGGGGCCCACGAGCAGTACTTC. Encoded protein: CASSYLLGGAHEQYF. The chain recombines TRBV6-5 with TRBJ2-5, with 8 bases aligning to TRBD2. The J call may be wrong; the DNA end is better matched by TRBJ2-7. This CDR3 is 15 amino acids long. From germline, CDR1 is MNHEY and CDR2 SVGAGI.

This clone appeared a few times. This sequence joins TRBV7-2 and TRBJ1-3; TRBD1 aligns across 7 bases. Unmatched junction bases numbered 8, after V lost 3 bases and J lost 0 bases. CDR1 and CDR2 from the germline V gene are SGHTA and FQGNSA. The CDR3 has 17 amino acids. The CDR3 reads CASSLENRGRSGNTIYF. The DNA for the CDR3 is TGTGCCAGCAGCTTGGAGAACAGGGGCCGCTCTGGAAACACCATATATTTT.

This rearrangement joins TRBV7-9 to TRBJ2-1; D possibly corresponds to TRBD2 (6 bases). CDR3 length: 13 amino acids. With 1 base removed from V and 7 bases from J, the gap between germline ends came to 8 bases. Per the germline V gene, CDR1 is SEHNR and CDR2 is FQNEAQ (reference sequence). The CDR3 spells CASSLGLANEQFF. Written as DNA, the CDR3 is TGTGCCAGCAGCTTAGGGCTAGCGAATGAGCAGTTCTTC.

This clone is a singleton in its sample. V gene TRBV28 combines with J gene TRBJ1-1, with D perhaps matching TRBD1 (6 bases). The V end was cut by 5 bases, the J end by 8 bases, with 9 bases between. From germline, CDR1 is MDHEN and CDR2 SYDVKM. The CDR3 contains 11 residues. The chain's CDR3 is CASSPRGEAFF. The CDR3, as DNA: TGTGCCAGCAGTCCAAGGGGGGAAGCTTTCTTT.